The sequence of this T cell receptor beta chain was determined in a study of early T cells in non-severe SARS-CoV-2 infection. Study at large: Chains were not paired, and sequencing was done on bulk RNA from unsorted whole blood.

Individual cDNA molecules were tagged with unique molecular identifiers, the study reported. TCRdb passed the 5' RACE reads through MiXCR, listing each CDR3 protein once. The table shows approximately 76,000 distinct CDR3 sequences, with under 15% occurring only once. This CDR3 comprises 14 residues. Germline CDR1 reads LGHNA; CDR2 reads YSLEER. J was trimmed by 3 bases and V by 3 bases; bases with no gene match: 2. This clonotype appeared many times. Its antigen is currently unknown. Findings and caveats of the study: The VDJdb matching leaned toward anti-spike CD8 responses and overlooked private and CD4 specificities.

This chain joins TRBV4-3 and TRBJ2-7; 10 bases map to TRBD1. The TCR originated in an adult who was a healthcare worker with PCR-confirmed SARS-CoV-2 infection or an uninfected control (not recorded which). Sequenced sample: whole blood. The CDR3 nucleotides read TGCGCCAGCAGCCAGGACAGGGGGAACTACGAGCAGTACTTC. Residues: CASSQDRGNYEQYF.